This T cell receptor (beta chain) was profiled in a study of metastatic and nonmetastatic thyroid tumors. By proportion, this clone is medium-sized. This CDR3 is built from 11 residues. V dropped 9 bases and J dropped 0 bases, with 5 bases sitting between them. From germline, CDR1 is MDHEN and CDR2 SYDVKM. Every patient was untreated before thyroid surgery. TCRdb re-analyzed the PCR reads through MiXCR. This sample yields about 8,000 clones, of which 23% are seen a single time; roughly 28% belongs to the top ten. Sequenced sample: tumor tissue. The V and J genes are TRBV28 and TRBJ1-1; D uncertain. The clonotype originates from a female donor with papillary thyroid cancer or a benign thyroid nodule (not recorded which). Some clones in this sample may be carry-over from other donors' samples. The CDR3 loop is CASKVNTEAFF. The CDR3 DNA reads TGTGCCAGTAAGGTGAACACTGAAGCTTTCTTT.